This record concerns one TCR beta chain sequence. No antigen is known for it. This sample was included in a study of cytomegalovirus exposure and HLA in healthy donors. Study-wide findings and caveats: Most TCRs appeared rarely, but some public TCRs recurred in many donors.

PCR used 60 Vbeta primers and 13 Jbeta primers. Using immunoSEQ multiplex PCR, the repertoire was profiled, and TCRdb retains in-frame clones only, with some absent. Here the sample spans about 130,000 clones, approximately 80% being singletons. Germline V gene lookup returns CDR1 SGHTA and CDR2 FQGTGA. V was trimmed by 2 bases and J by 5 bases, leaving 7 bases between them. CDR3 length: 13 residues. The clonotype was recovered from a man aged 25 to 45 in good health and CMV-seronegative. The sequencing sample was made of PBMCs. The chain joins TRBV7-3 to TRBJ2-1; no definite D call. The CDR3 here is CASSLDWNNEQFF. The CDR3 nucleotides are TGTGCCAGCAGCTTAGACTGGAACAATGAGCAGTTCTTC.